The clone carrying this T cell receptor beta chain is classed as medium-sized by frequency. The data are from a study of T cell clusters in autoimmune cytopenias. Germline-derived CDR1 and CDR2 are MNHEY and SVGAGI. The CDR3 is 14 amino acids. One tube held mixed TRB-A and TRB-B primer pools for touch-down PCR. Reanalyzing the multiplex PCR reads, TCRdb keeps one entry per CDR3 protein, without DNA. This sample contains approximately 7,800 distinct CDR3 sequences. TRB amplification used roughly 250 ng of peripheral blood genomic DNA. The chain combines TRBV6-5 with TRBJ1-4; checking the TCRdb D call of TRBD1 is not possible without DNA. Sequencing used peripheral blood. The clonotype originates from a human donor with an autoimmune cytopenia or autoimmune hepatitis (not recorded which). This CDR3 is CASSYRGRGEKLFF.